The sequence of this T cell receptor (beta chain) was determined in a study of shared clonotypes between healthy human individuals. Data came from immunoSEQ multiplex PCR; TCRdb stores just in-frame clones and leaves some out. The data contain about 2,500,000 clones, roughly 92% of them singletons. The trim removed 2 bases at V and 5 bases at J, leaving 2 bases unmatched. Germline V gene data show CDR1 as WNHNN and CDR2 as SYGVQD (reference sequence). The CDR3 is made up of 13 amino acids. This clone was counted a few times. The receptor was isolated from a man aged 18 to 29 in good health. The rearrangement uses TRBV10-1 and TRBJ1-2; 7 bases agree with TRBD1. Sequencing input: naive CD4+ T cells sorted from blood. Subset in this sample: CD45RA+ positively selected. In nucleotides, the CDR3 is TGCGCCAGCAGTGAGGACAGGGCATATGGCTACACCTTC. Translating it yields CASSEDRAYGYTF.